This T cell receptor (beta chain) was identified during a study of metastatic and nonmetastatic thyroid tumors. Original analysis: Differences in CDR3 between clinicopathological groups were drawn on to build a classifier intended to discriminate distant-metastatic papillary thyroid cancer patients. TCRdb ran MiXCR on the PCR reads. The V and J calls here are based on TCRdb, not the publication. The sample has 25,000 to 35,000 clones; about 30% are singletons. Among the patients, none had received any treatment before thyroid surgery. Study outcomes and limitations: In both blood and tumor samples, TCR beta diversity was reported significantly higher for malignant than benign nodules.

Per the germline V gene, CDR1 is MNHEY and CDR2 is SVGEGT. The CDR3 has 18 amino acids. The V gene lost 0 bases and the J gene lost 6 bases, with 18 bases spanning the gap. This clone has a handful of counts. Its antigen is unknown. V and J are TRBV6-2 or TRBV6-3 and TRBJ2-6; no definite D call. The clonotype comes from a female donor with papillary thyroid cancer or a benign thyroid nodule (not recorded which). Some clones in this sample may be carry-over from other donors' samples. Sequenced input: blood. In DNA, the CDR3 is TGTGCCAGCAGTTACTCGACTCCATCCCTGGCTGTGGCCAACGTCCTGACTTTC. Translated: CASSYSTPSLAVANVLTF.